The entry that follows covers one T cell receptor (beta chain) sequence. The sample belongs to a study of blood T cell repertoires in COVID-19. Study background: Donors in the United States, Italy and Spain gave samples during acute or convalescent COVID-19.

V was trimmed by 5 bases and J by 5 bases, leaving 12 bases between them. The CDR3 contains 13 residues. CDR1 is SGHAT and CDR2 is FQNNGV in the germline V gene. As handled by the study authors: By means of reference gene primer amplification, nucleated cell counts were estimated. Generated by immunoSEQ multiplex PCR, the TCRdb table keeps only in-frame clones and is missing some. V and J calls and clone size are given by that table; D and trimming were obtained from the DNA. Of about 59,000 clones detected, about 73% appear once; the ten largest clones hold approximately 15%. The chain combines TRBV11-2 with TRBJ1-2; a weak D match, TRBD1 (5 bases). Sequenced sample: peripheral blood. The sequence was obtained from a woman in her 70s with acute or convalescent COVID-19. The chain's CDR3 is CASSPAGGYGYTF. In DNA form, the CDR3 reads TGTGCCAGCAGCCCCGCGGGGGGGTATGGCTACACCTTC.